This entry describes one T cell receptor (beta chain). At one end the junction does not follow the germline gene, possibly because of a read error. Those donating, healthy Caucasian individuals from Russia, were aged roughly 6 to 100. The CDR3 covers 14 residues. Germline loops: CDR1 MNHNS, CDR2 SASEGT. A J-beta primer mix and a sample-barcoded 5' primer were used in a second PCR of roughly 6 to 12 cycles. MiXCR was run by TCRdb on the 5' RACE reads, yielding one entry per CDR3 protein. The sample holds about 1.5 million distinct CDR3 sequences, roughly 43% seen once. The data are from a study of blood T cells in healthy people across ages.

The clonotype was recovered from a young woman in good health. The J gene is TRBJ1-1, the V gene TRBV6-1; 8 positions match TRBD1. The sequenced sample was blood. This CDR3 is CAGSEQTGVTEAFF. The CDR3 DNA reads as TGTGCCGGCAGTGAACAGACAGGGGTTACTGAAGCTTTCTTT.